These 8 T cell receptor beta chains were all obtained from the same sample, sequenced in a study of cytomegalovirus exposure and HLA in healthy donors (dated by TCRdb to 2016 to 2017). The library was built by means of the immunoSEQ multiplex PCR assay. For the multiplex PCR, a mixture combining 60 forward primers for TCR Vbeta segments and 13 reverse primers for TCR Jbeta segments was used. Sourced from immuneACCESS, this table was stored by TCRdb with only in-frame sequences that have V and J called. A share of the clones is absent; for the studies checked, an unresolved V gene accounts for under half, and the remainder has no known explanation. This sample has about 170,000 clones in its table, and about 79% of those were observed once. The top ten clones comprise less than 0.9% of the sample. What was sequenced was PBMCs. Receptors were obtained from a female donor in good health and CMV-seronegative.

The chain couples TRBV6-6 to TRBJ1-1; tentatively, D is TRBD1 (5 bases). This CDR3 comprises 15 residues. Germline V gives CDR1 MNHNY, CDR2 SVGAGI (reference sequence). Trimming took off 5 bases at V and 9 bases at J, with 22 bases between the two ends. CDR3 protein: CASSGAEGSGLKAFF. The CDR3 region has the DNA TGTGCCAGCAGTGGGGCGGAGGGGAGTGGTTTGAAAGCTTTCTTT.

The CDR3 sequence: CASSQRGVEKPQHF. The CDR3 DNA sequence: TGTGCCAGCTCACAAAGGGGCGTTGAAAAGCCCCAGCATTTT. V usage is TRBV27 and J usage is TRBJ1-5, with D possibly matching TRBD1 (5 bases). V was shortened by 8 bases and J by 8 bases, with 19 bases between the two germline ends. Germline CDR1 is MNHEY and CDR2 is SMNVEV (reference sequence). The CDR3 is made up of 14 amino acids.

The chain links TRBV5-1 to TRBJ1-6; 7 bases are shared with TRBD1. V gave up 0 bases and J gave up 9 bases; unmatched junction bases: 3. CDR3 size: 14 residues. Germline CDR1 and CDR2: SGHRS and YFSETQ. In nucleotides, the CDR3 is TGCGCCAGCAGCTTGGGACAGGGAGGTTCACCCCTCCACTTT. Amino acids: CASSLGQGGSPLHF.

CDR3: CASRGQINSPLHF. The CDR3 DNA reads as TGTGCCAGTAGAGGACAGATTAATTCACCCCTCCACTTT. The gene calls are TRBV19 and TRBJ1-6, with a tentative D call TRBD1 (6 bases). Trimming took off 6 bases at V and 6 bases at J, with 9 bases between the two ends. Per germline, CDR1 LNHDA and CDR2 SQIVND (reference sequence). CDR3 length equals 13 residues.

The J gene is TRBJ1-2, the V gene TRBV6-1, with D perhaps matching TRBD1 (5 bases). CDR1 is MNHNS, CDR2 SASEGT, per germline. Trimming removed 8 bases from V and 8 bases from J, with 18 bases in between. The CDR3 is made up of 13 amino acids. In nucleotides, the CDR3 is TGTGCCAGCTCAGCGGGAGGGGCTGGGGGCTACACCTTC. This codes for CASSAGGAGGYTF.

V usage is TRBV9 and J usage is TRBJ2-1; 7 bases line up with TRBD2. In germline, CDR1 is SGDLS, CDR2 YYNGEE. The CDR3 has 16 amino acids. V shed 3 bases and J 7 bases; nucleotides not matched to a gene: 13. The CDR3 DNA reads as TGTGCCAGCAGCGCTATGGGGGGGGGAGGGTTGAATGAGCAGTTCTTC. Translation: CASSAMGGGGLNEQFF.

This sequence joins TRBV7-9 and TRBJ2-7; 10 bases match TRBD2. Losses at the gene ends were 1 base for V and 2 bases for J; bases not matched to a gene: 11. The CDR3 extends over 18 amino acids. Germline values: CDR1 SEHNR, CDR2 FQNEAQ (reference sequence). CDR3 loop: CASSLEVAGGHTPYEQYF. The CDR3 region has the DNA TGTGCCAGCAGCTTAGAGGTAGCGGGAGGTCATACCCCCTACGAGCAGTACTTC.

This rearrangement joins TRBV18 to TRBJ1-3, with TRBD1 matching over 8 bases. J was trimmed by 5 bases and V by 6 bases; bases with no gene match: 3. In germline, CDR1 is KGHSH, CDR2 LQKENI. This CDR3 contains 13 residues. The CDR3 loop is CASSRDRRNTIYF. CDR3 DNA: TGTGCCAGCTCTCGGGACAGGCGAAACACCATATATTTT. The full variable domain, in which reference TRBV18 and TRBJ1-3 provide the parts outside the CDR3, is NAGVMQNPRHLVRRRGQEARLRCSPMKGHSHVYWYRQLPEEGLKFMVYLQKENIIDESGMPKERFSAEFPKEGPSILRIQQVVRGDSAAYFCASSRDRRNTIYFGEGSWLTVV.